These 7 T cell receptor beta chains were all obtained from the same sample, sequenced in a study of OX40 agonist ivuxolimab in advanced cancers. TCRdb's copy holds only in-frame clones and misses some; the assay was immunoSEQ multiplex PCR. The sample lists 70,000 to 85,000 clones, 85% to 95% occurring once. This specimen consisted of CD4+ or CD8+ T cells sorted from blood, obtained in a trial of the OX40 agonist ivuxolimab. These TCRs come from an adult with an advanced solid tumor such as melanoma, head and neck, liver or kidney cancer.

The chain uses TRBV28 and TRBJ2-7; D is perhaps TRBD2 (6 bases). Trimming removed 4 bases from V and 0 bases from J, with 13 bases in between. The germline gives CDR1 MDHEN, CDR2 SYDVKM. There are 15 residues in the CDR3. For the CDR3, the DNA is TGTGCCAGCAGTTCGATAGCGGCGTTCTCCTACGAGCAGTACTTC. It yields the protein CASSSIAAFSYEQYF.

The CDR3 nucleotides are TGTGCCAGCAGCTTATTACATAGTACTGAAGCTTTCTTT. It is translated as CASSLLHSTEAFF. The chain carries TRBV7-2 and TRBJ1-1, with D hard to call. With 2 bases removed from V and 5 bases from J, the gap between germline ends came to 9 bases. Germline CDR1 reads SGHTA; CDR2 reads FQGNSA. This CDR3 is 13 amino acids long.

The gene calls are TRBV29-1 and TRBJ2-1; 7 nucleotides agree with TRBD1. Germline CDR1 reads SQVTM; CDR2 reads ANQGSEA. The CDR3 sequence is 13 residues long. Trimming at V came to 6 bases and at J to 1 base, leaving 3 bases not matched to a gene. Here the CDR3 DNA reads TGCAGCGTAACAGGGGTGTCCTACAATGAGCAGTTCTTC. This codes for CSVTGVSYNEQFF.

This sequence joins TRBV11-3 and TRBJ2-3, with 8 bases lining up with TRBD1. Germline V gives CDR1 SGHNT, CDR2 YENEEA. V dropped 5 bases and J dropped 3; count of bases not matched to a gene: 7. The CDR3 length is 15 residues. CDR3 in amino acids: CASSRRQGPTDTQYF. In nucleotides, the CDR3 is TGTGCCAGCAGCCGTAGACAGGGGCCGACAGATACGCAGTATTTT. The whole variable domain, filled in from reference TRBV11-3 and TRBJ2-3, reads EAGVVQSPRYKIIEKKQPVAFWCNPISGHNTLYWYLQNLGQGPELLIRYENEEAVDDSQLPKDRFSAERLKGVDSTLKIQPAELGDSAVYLCASSRRQGPTDTQYFGPGTRLTVL.

The chain couples TRBV10-3 to TRBJ1-2, with D possibly matching TRBD1 (5 bases). The CDR3 spans 10 residues. The germline V gene has CDR1 ENHRY and CDR2 SYGVKD. Trimming stripped 8 bases from V and 6 bases from J, with 7 bases between. CDR3 nucleotides: TGTGCCATCGGGGGAAATGGCTACACCTTC. It codes for CAIGGNGYTF.

The V and J genes are TRBV28 and TRBJ2-7, with a tentative D call TRBD1 (6 bases). The CDR3 is 14 amino acids. Trimming removed 10 bases at V and 3 bases at J, with 19 bases between. From germline, CDR1 is MDHEN and CDR2 SYDVKM. The CDR3 nucleotides read TGTGCCACCGAACAACAGGGTATAATCTACGAGCAGTACTTC. Protein: CATEQQGIIYEQYF.

This chain joins TRBV4-3 and TRBJ2-1, with 9 bases that match TRBD2. CDR1 is LGHNA, CDR2 YSLEER, per germline. The CDR3 runs 14 residues. J was trimmed by 7 bases and V by 1 base; bases with no gene match: 2. As DNA, the CDR3 is TGCGCCAGCAGCCAAGTTCTAGCGGGGAATGAGCAGTTCTTC. It specifies CASSQVLAGNEQFF.